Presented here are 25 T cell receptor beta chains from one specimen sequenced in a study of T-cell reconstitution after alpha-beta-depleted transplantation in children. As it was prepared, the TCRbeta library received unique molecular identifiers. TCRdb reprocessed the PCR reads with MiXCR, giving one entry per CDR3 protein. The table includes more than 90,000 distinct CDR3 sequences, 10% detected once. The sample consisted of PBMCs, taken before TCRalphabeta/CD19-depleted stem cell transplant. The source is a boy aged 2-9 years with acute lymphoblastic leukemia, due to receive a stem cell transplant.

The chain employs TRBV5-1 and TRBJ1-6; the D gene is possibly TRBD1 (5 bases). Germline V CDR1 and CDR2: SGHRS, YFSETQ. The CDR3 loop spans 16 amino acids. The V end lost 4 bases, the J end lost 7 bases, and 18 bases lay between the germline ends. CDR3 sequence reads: CASSVSRESNNSPLHF. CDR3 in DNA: TGCGCCAGCAGCGTTAGCAGGGAATCTAACAATTCACCCCTCCACTTT.

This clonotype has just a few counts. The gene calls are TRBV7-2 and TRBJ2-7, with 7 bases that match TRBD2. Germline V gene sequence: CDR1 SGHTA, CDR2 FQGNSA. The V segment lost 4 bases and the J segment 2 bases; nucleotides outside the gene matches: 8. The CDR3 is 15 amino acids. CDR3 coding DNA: TGTGCCAGCAGCTCACCTCGGGGGAGGGCCTACGAGCAGTACTTC. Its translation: CASSSPRGRAYEQYF. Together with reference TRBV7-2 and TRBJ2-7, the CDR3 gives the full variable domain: GAGVSQSPSNKVTEKGKDVELRCDPISGHTALYWYRQSLGQGLEFLIYFQGNSAPDKSGLPSDRFSAERTGGSVSTLTIQRTQQEDSAVYLCASSSPRGRAYEQYFGPGTRLTVT.

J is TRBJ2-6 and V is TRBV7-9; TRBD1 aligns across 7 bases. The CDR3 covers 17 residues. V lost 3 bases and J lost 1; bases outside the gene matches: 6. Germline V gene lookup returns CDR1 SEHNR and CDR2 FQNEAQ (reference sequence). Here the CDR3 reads CASSLRGRVSGANVLTF. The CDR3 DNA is TGTGCCAGCAGCTTGAGGGGGCGGGTTTCTGGGGCCAACGTCCTGACTTTC.

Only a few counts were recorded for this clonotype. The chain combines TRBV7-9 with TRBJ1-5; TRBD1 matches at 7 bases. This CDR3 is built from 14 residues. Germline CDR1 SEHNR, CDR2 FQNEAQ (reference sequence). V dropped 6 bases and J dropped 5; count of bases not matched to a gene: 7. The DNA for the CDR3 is TGTGCCAGCAGACCGGACAGGTCGGATCAGCCCCAGCATTTT. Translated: CASRPDRSDQPQHF.

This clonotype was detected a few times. CDR3 region: CSARQDLEAEQFF. CDR3 in DNA: TGCAGTGCAAGACAGGACTTAGAGGCTGAGCAGTTCTTC. The chain recombines TRBV20-1 with TRBJ2-1; weak D call: TRBD1 (6 bases). Germline V gene sequence: CDR1 DFQATT, CDR2 SNEGSKA (reference sequence). The CDR3 consists of 13 residues. Trimming took off 6 bases at V and 9 bases at J, with 18 bases between the two ends.

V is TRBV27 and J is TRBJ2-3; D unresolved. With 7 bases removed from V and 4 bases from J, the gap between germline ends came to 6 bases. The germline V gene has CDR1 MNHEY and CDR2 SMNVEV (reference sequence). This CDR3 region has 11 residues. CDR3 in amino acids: CASTQSDTQYF. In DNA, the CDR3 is TGTGCCAGCACCCAATCAGATACGCAGTATTTT.

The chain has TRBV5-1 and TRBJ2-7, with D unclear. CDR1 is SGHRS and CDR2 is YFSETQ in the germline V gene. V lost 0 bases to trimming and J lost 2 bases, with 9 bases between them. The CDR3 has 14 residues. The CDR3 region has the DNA TGCGCCAGCAGCTTGGACGGTCAAGCCTACGAGCAGTACTTC. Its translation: CASSLDGQAYEQYF. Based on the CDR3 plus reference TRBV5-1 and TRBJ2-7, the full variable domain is KAGVTQTPRYLIKTRGQQVTLSCSPISGHRSVSWYQQTPGQGLQFLFEYFSETQRNKGNFPGRFSGRQFSNSRSEMNVSTLELGDSALYLCASSLDGQAYEQYFGPGTRLTVT.

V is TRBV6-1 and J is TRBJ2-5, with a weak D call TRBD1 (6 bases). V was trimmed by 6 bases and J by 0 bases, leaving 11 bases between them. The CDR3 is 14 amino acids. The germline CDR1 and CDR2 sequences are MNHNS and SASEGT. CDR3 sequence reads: CASRIQGYQETQYF. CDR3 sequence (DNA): TGTGCCAGCAGGATCCAGGGGTACCAAGAGACCCAGTACTTC.

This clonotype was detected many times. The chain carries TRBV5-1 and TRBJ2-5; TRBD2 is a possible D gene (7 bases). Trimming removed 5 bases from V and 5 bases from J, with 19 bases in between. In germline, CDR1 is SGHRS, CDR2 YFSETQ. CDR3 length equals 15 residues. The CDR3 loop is CASSYAGAPGETQYF. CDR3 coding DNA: TGCGCCAGCAGTTATGCGGGGGCCCCCGGGGAGACCCAGTACTTC.

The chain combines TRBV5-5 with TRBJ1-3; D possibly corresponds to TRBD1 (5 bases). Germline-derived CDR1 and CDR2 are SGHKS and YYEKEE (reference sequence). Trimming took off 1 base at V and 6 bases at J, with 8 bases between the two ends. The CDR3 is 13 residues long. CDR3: CASSLRTLNTIYF. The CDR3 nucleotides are TGTGCCAGCAGCTTGAGGACACTAAACACCATATATTTT.

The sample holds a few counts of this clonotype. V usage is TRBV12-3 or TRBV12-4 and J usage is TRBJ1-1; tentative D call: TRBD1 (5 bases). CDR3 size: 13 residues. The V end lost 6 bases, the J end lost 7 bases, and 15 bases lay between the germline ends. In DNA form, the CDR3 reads TGTGCCAGCAGCCCGGGGGTTACTAATGAAGCTTTCTTT. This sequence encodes CASSPGVTNEAFF.

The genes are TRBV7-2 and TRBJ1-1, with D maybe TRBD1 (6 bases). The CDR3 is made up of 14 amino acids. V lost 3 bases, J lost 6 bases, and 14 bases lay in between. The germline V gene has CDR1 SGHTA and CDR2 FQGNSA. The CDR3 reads CASSLWGGLSEAFF. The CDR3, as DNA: TGTGCCAGCAGCTTGTGGGGGGGGCTGTCTGAAGCTTTCTTT.

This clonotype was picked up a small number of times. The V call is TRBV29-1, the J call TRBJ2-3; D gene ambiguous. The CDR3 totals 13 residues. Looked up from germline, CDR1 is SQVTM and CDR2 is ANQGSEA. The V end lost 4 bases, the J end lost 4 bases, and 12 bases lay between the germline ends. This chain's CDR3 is CSVGPPYSDTQYF. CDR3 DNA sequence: TGCAGCGTTGGGCCCCCTTACTCAGATACGCAGTATTTT.

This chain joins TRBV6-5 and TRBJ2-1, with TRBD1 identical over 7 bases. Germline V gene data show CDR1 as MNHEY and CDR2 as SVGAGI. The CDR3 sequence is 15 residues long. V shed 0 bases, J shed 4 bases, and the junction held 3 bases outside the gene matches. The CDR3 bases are TGTGCCAGCAGTTACTCTTCGGGACAGTACAATGAGCAGTTCTTC. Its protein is CASSYSSGQYNEQFF.

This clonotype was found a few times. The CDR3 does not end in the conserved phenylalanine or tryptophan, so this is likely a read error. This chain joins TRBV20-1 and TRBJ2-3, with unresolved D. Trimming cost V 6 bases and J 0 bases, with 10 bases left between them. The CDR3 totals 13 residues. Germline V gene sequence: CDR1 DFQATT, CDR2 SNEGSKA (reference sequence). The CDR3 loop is CSADGRSTDTQYS. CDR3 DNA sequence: TGCAGTGCCGACGGTAGGAGCACAGATACGCAGTATTCT.

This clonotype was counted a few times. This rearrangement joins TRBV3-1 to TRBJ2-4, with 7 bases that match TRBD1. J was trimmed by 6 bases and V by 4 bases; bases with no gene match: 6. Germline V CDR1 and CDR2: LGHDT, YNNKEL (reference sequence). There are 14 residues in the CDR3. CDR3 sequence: CASSRSGQANIQYF. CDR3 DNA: TGTGCCAGCAGCCGCAGCGGACAGGCAAACATTCAGTACTTC.

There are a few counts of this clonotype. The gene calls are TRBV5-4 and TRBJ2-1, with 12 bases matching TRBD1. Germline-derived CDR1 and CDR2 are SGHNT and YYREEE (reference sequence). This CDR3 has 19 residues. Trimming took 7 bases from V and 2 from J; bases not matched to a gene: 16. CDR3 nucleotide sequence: TGTGCCAGCGCTGGGAGACAGCCGGGACAGGGGGCCGCCTACAATGAGCAGTTCTTC. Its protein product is CASAGRQPGQGAAYNEQFF.

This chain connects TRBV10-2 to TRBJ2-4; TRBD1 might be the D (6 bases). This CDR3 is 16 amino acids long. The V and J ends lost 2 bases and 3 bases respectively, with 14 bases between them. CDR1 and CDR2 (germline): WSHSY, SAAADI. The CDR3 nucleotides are TGCGCCAGCAGTGAGGTCCCGGACAGTGACAAAAACATTCAGTACTTC. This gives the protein CASSEVPDSDKNIQYF.

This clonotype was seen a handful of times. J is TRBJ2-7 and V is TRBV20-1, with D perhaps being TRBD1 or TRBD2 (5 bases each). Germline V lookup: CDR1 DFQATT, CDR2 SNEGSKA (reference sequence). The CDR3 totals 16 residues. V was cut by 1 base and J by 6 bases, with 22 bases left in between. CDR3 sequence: CSARGDGTRTPGEQYF. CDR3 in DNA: TGCAGTGCTAGAGGGGACGGAACCAGGACCCCCGGCGAGCAGTACTTC.

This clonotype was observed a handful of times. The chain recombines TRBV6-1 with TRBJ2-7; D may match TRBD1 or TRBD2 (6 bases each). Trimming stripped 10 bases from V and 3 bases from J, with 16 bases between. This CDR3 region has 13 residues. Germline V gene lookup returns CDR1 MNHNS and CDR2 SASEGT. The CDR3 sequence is CATRGVKFYEQYF. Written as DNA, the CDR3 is TGTGCCACGAGGGGGGTTAAATTCTACGAGCAGTACTTC.

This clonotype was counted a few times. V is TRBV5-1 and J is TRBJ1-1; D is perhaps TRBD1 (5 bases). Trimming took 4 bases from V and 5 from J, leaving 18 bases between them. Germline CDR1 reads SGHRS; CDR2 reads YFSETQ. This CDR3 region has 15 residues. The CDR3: CASSPPDDRGTEAFF. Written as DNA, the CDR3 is TGCGCCAGCAGCCCCCCTGACGACAGAGGGACTGAAGCTTTCTTT.

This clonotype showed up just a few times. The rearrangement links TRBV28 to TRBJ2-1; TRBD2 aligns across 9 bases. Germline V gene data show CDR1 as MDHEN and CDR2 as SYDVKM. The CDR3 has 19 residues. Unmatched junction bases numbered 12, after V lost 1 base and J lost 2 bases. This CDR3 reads CASSLYPDGAGGPYNEQFF. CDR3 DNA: TGTGCCAGCAGTTTATACCCCGACGGAGCGGGAGGACCCTACAATGAGCAGTTCTTC. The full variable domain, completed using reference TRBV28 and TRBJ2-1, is DVKVTQSSRYLVKRTGEKVFLECVQDMDHENMFWYRQDPGLGLRLIYFSYDVKMKEKGDIPEGYSVSREKKERFSLILESASTNQTSMYLCASSLYPDGAGGPYNEQFFGPGTRLTVL.

In nucleotides, the CDR3 is TGTGCCAGCAGCCAAGATATCCTAGCGGGCCGCTCCTACGAGCAGTACTTC. Residues: CASSQDILAGRSYEQYF. The V gene is TRBV4-2, the J gene TRBJ2-7, with 8 bases matching TRBD2. Trimming cost V 0 bases and J 0 bases; bases outside gene matches: 7. The CDR3 runs to 17 residues. Germline V gives CDR1 LGHNA, CDR2 YNFKEQ.

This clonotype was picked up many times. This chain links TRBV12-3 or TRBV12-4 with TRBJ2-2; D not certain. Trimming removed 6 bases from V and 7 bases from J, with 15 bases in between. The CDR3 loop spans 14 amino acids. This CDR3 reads CASRLNSQNGELFF. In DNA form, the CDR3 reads TGTGCCAGCAGACTTAACAGCCAGAACGGGGAGCTGTTTTTT.

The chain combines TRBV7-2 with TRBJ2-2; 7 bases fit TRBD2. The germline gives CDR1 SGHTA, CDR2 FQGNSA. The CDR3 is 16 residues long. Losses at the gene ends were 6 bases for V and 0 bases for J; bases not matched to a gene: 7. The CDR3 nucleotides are TGTGCCAGCAGTCGTCACCGGGGGGCGAACACCGGGGAGCTGTTTTTT. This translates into CASSRHRGANTGELFF.